The source of this TCR beta chain is a study of cytomegalovirus exposure and HLA in healthy donors. Comments on this clone: Antigen unknown.

Trimming took 2 bases from V and 3 from J; bases not matched to a gene: 6. The V gene's germline CDR1 is MNHEY and CDR2 SMNVEV (reference sequence). The CDR3 loop spans 15 amino acids. Study observations and caveats: Subsequent analysis of the 120 or so validation repertoires found a tendency for first-cohort TCR clusters to co-occur. Despite most TCR sequences being rare, some public TCRs occurred in many donors.

The donors were in the approximately 130-subject validation cohort; that cohort was separate from the roughly 620-subject first cohort. Using immunoSEQ multiplex PCR, the repertoire was profiled, and TCRdb retains in-frame clones only, with some absent. The table records under 150,000 clones, 85% to 90% of them present only once. The rearrangement links TRBV27 to TRBJ1-2, with 7 bases fitting TRBD1. The source material was PBMCs. The origin of this receptor is a woman aged 18-29 years in good health and CMV-seropositive. Here the CDR3 DNA reads TGTGCCAGCAGTTTAAGTGGGACAGTCCACTATGGCTACACCTTC. Protein sequence: CASSLSGTVHYGYTF.